The 26 T cell receptor beta chains reported below all come from one sample, sequenced in a study of T cells in Graves' hyperthyroidism and ophthalmopathy. Amplification targeted TCR beta CDR3 regions from RNA transcripts. The primer set for the first-round RT-PCR of the TCR CDR3 was HTBI. MiXCR, run by TCRdb on the multiplex PCR reads, gives a single entry per CDR3 protein. The profile shows around 600,000 distinct CDR3 sequences, 13% to 15% of them singletons. Material for sequencing was blood. The receptors here all came from a woman between 18 and 30 years old with Graves' ophthalmopathy.

This clonotype appeared a single time. V and J are TRBV29-1 and TRBJ2-3, with 7 positions matching TRBD1. Germline CDR1 reads SQVTM; CDR2 reads ANQGSEA. The CDR3 is made up of 16 amino acids. Trimming removed 1 base from V and 0 bases from J; junction bases left unmatched: 7. CDR3 region: CSVEAGGIHSTDTQYF. Here the CDR3 DNA reads TGCAGCGTTGAAGCAGGGGGAATCCACAGCACAGATACGCAGTATTTT.

V and J are TRBV7-9 and TRBJ1-4; 7 nucleotides align to TRBD1. Germline CDR1 and CDR2: SEHNR and FQNEAQ (reference sequence). Losses at the gene ends were 3 bases for V and 8 bases for J; bases not matched to a gene: 9. CDR3 length: 15 amino acids. The CDR3 sequence: CASSLSGTGDEKLFF. Written as DNA, the CDR3 is TGTGCCAGCAGCTTGTCTGGAACAGGGGACGAAAAACTGTTTTTT.

At least ten counts were recorded for this clonotype. The rearrangement uses TRBV15 and TRBJ2-7; no clear D gene. Germline loops: CDR1 LNHNV, CDR2 YYDKDF (reference sequence). V was pared by 1 base and J by 1 base, with 11 bases between. This CDR3 comprises 15 residues. The chain's CDR3 is CATSRGEAASYEQYF. Written as DNA, the CDR3 is TGTGCCACCAGCAGAGGCGAGGCGGCTTCCTACGAGCAGTACTTC.

V is TRBV6-1 and J is TRBJ2-2; 7 nucleotides align to TRBD1. V trimming: 5 bases; J trimming: 0 bases; junction bases outside the gene matches: 12. Germline CDR1 and CDR2: MNHNS and SASEGT. The CDR3 length is 18 residues. CDR3 nucleotides: TGTGCCAGCAGTAAAAAGACAGGGCCGTTCGCGAACACCGGGGAGCTGTTTTTT. This sequence encodes CASSKKTGPFANTGELFF.

The chain recombines TRBV4-1 with TRBJ2-7; TRBD1 aligns across 10 bases. CDR3 length: 17 residues. The trim removed 1 base at V and 2 bases at J, leaving 8 bases unmatched. Germline-derived CDR1 and CDR2 are MGHRA and YSYEKL. CDR3 in DNA: TGCGCCAGCAGCCAAGCTCCAGGACAGGGGGGCCCCTACGAGCAGTACTTC. Its translation: CASSQAPGQGGPYEQYF.

V gene TRBV12-5 combines with J gene TRBJ1-4, with a tentative D call TRBD1 (6 bases). V gave up 0 bases and J gave up 6 bases, with 14 bases separating them. Germline V CDR1 and CDR2: LGHNT, FRNRAP. The CDR3 covers 16 residues. The CDR3 is CASGLVLRGADEKLFF. In DNA form, the CDR3 reads TGTGCTAGTGGTTTGGTACTAAGGGGGGCGGATGAAAAACTGTTTTTT.

This clonotype was counted many times. V and J are TRBV30 and TRBJ2-1; TRBD1 is a possible D gene (6 bases). V was shortened by 7 bases and J by 7 bases, with 20 bases between the two germline ends. Germline CDR1 and CDR2: GTSNPN and SVGIG (reference sequence). The CDR3 is 14 amino acids. The CDR3 here is CAFVKGDERNEQFF. CDR3 bases: TGTGCCTTCGTAAAGGGGGACGAACGGAATGAGCAGTTCTTC. Variable domain in full (rest from reference TRBV30 and TRBJ2-1): SQTIHQWPATLVQPVGSPLSLECTVEGTSNPNLYWYRQAAGRGLQLLFYSVGIGQISSEVPQNLSASRPQDRQFILSSKKLLLSDSGFYLCAFVKGDERNEQFFGPGTRLTVL.

In this sample, this clonotype turned up a few times. J is TRBJ1-1 and V is TRBV19; TRBD1 might be the D (5 bases). CDR1 is LNHDA and CDR2 is SQIVND in the germline V gene (reference sequence). The length of the CDR3 is 16 residues. V lost 2 bases to trimming and J lost 5 bases, with 18 bases between them. The CDR3 protein is CASSINRGREMTEAFF. For the CDR3, the DNA is TGTGCCAGTAGTATAAATCGGGGCAGGGAAATGACTGAAGCTTTCTTT.

Comment on this clonotype: With a much larger clone just one base away, this may be a read error. This chain uses TRBV24-1 with TRBJ2-3; 8 bases agree with TRBD1. Germline CDR1 KGHDR, CDR2 SFDVKD. The CDR3 covers 15 residues. The CDR3 reads CATKAGGYSTDTRYF. In nucleotides, the CDR3 is TGTGCCACCAAGGCAGGGGGCTATAGCACAGATACGCGGTATTTT.

This clonotype was observed many times. The chain couples TRBV3-1 to TRBJ2-7, with D possibly matching TRBD1 (5 bases). V was clipped by 4 bases and J by 7 bases, with 17 bases between them. Germline V gives CDR1 LGHDT, CDR2 YNNKEL (reference sequence). The CDR3 runs to 14 residues. The CDR3 region has the DNA TGTGCCAGCAGCCCCTCTGAACGGACAAGGGAGCAGTACTTC. This codes for CASSPSERTREQYF.

At least ten counts were recorded for this clonotype. The chain carries TRBV12-3 or TRBV12-4 and TRBJ2-3, with 7 bases lining up with TRBD2. J lost 5 bases, V lost 5 bases, and 16 bases had no gene match. The CDR3 is 17 residues long. In nucleotides, the CDR3 is TGTGCCAGCAGTGCCCGCGGGGTGCGGGAGTTTGGAGATACGCAGTATTTT. Its translation: CASSARGVREFGDTQYF.

The chain recombines TRBV4-2 with TRBJ1-3; no firm D call. The CDR3 spans 15 residues. V was trimmed by 0 bases and J by 4 bases, leaving 10 bases between them. The germline V gene encodes CDR1 LGHNA and CDR2 YNFKEQ. CDR3 region: CASSQDGVIGNTIYF. CDR3 DNA: TGTGCCAGCAGCCAAGACGGGGTAATCGGAAACACCATATATTTT.

DNA for the CDR3: TGTGCCAGCAGCTCGTCGACAGGGGGGAGTCAGGCCAATGAGCAGTTCTTC. Translated, it gives CASSSSTGGSQANEQFF. The chain has TRBV7-9 and TRBJ2-1; 9 bases fit TRBD1. Germline loops: CDR1 SEHNR, CDR2 FQNEAQ (reference sequence). Trimming removed 4 bases from V and 6 bases from J; junction bases left unmatched: 13. CDR3 length: 17 residues.

This clonotype turned up a few times. This chain joins TRBV5-4 and TRBJ2-1; no clear D. The CDR3 totals 13 residues. Germline CDR1 is SGHNT and CDR2 is YYREEE (reference sequence). V shed 2 bases and J shed 2 bases, with 5 bases lying between them. CDR3 sequence: CASSFQTYNEQFF. In DNA form, the CDR3 reads TGTGCCAGCAGCTTTCAGACCTACAATGAGCAGTTCTTC.

This clonotype was counted at least ten times. V and J are TRBV12-3 or TRBV12-4 and TRBJ1-1; D may be TRBD1 (5 bases). The CDR3 spans 14 residues. The ends were cut back, 3 bases at V and 1 base at J, with 9 bases in the middle. In nucleotides, the CDR3 is TGTGCCAGCAGTTTCGGGGGACGGAACACTGAAGCTTTCTTT. Its protein is CASSFGGRNTEAFF.

As concerns this clonotype: One end of the junction fails to match germline, which may point to a read error. The V gene is TRBV12-3 or TRBV12-4, the J gene TRBJ2-1, with D perhaps TRBD2 (5 bases). This CDR3 has 14 amino acids. The CDR3 DNA reads as TGTGCCAGCAGTCTAGCTGCATCCTACAATGAGCAGTTCTTC. Amino acid sequence: CASSLAASYNEQFF.

As to this clonotype: A single base separates this from a much larger clone, so it may be a read error. This chain links TRBV20-1 with TRBJ2-7, with D possibly called TRBD1 or TRBD2 (5 bases each). V lost 3 bases to trimming and J lost 1 base, with 22 bases between them. CDR3 length: 17 amino acids. CDR1 is DFQATT, CDR2 SNEGSKA, per germline (reference sequence). The CDR3 DNA is TGCAGTGCTAGCCCCCCGGCCGGGACCCCCGCGTCCTACGAGCAGTACTTC. It specifies CSASPPAGTPASYEQYF.

The sample holds a few counts of this clonotype. The chain has TRBV15 and TRBJ1-5; D is unclear. Trimming took off 0 bases at V and 5 bases at J, with 8 bases between the two ends. Germline V gene sequence: CDR1 LNHNV, CDR2 YYDKDF (reference sequence). This CDR3 has 14 amino acids. The CDR3 DNA reads as TGTGCCACCAGCAGAGACGGTTGGGATCAGCCCCAGCATTTT. Its translation is CATSRDGWDQPQHF.

This clonotype was counted ten times or more. The chain has TRBV7-9 and TRBJ2-2; unclear D gene. Germline CDR1 is SEHNR and CDR2 is FQNEAQ (reference sequence). This CDR3 spans 13 amino acids. V shed 2 bases and J shed 7 bases, with 8 bases lying between them. CDR3 coding DNA: TGTGCCAGCAGCTTATATGGACGCGGGGAGCTGTTTTTT. It translates to CASSLYGRGELFF. The full variable domain, completed using reference TRBV7-9 and TRBJ2-2, is DTGVSQNPRHKITKRGQNVTFRCDPISEHNRLYWYRQTLGQGPEFLTYFQNEAQLEKSRLLSDRFSAERPKGSFSTLEIQRTEQGDSAMYLCASSLYGRGELFFGEGSRLTVL.

This clonotype was found many times. The chain links TRBV20-1 to TRBJ2-1; TRBD1 might be the D (6 bases). Deletions cut 0 bases from V and 5 bases from J, with 14 bases between. The CDR3 is made up of 15 amino acids. Germline CDR1 and CDR2: DFQATT and SNEGSKA (reference sequence). The CDR3 loop reads CSAREVQGWDNEQFF. The CDR3 DNA sequence: TGCAGTGCTAGAGAAGTCCAGGGGTGGGACAATGAGCAGTTCTTC.

Only one count was recorded for this clonotype. The genes are TRBV12-3 or TRBV12-4 and TRBJ2-7; 9 bases fit TRBD2. The CDR3 totals 14 residues. V shed 1 base and J 6 bases; nucleotides not matched to a gene: 4. In DNA form, the CDR3 reads TGTGCCAGCAGTTTAGGCCTTAGCGGGAGCGAGCAGTACTTC. It yields the protein CASSLGLSGSEQYF.

The sample holds a few counts of this clonotype. The J gene is TRBJ1-2, the V gene TRBV5-5; a possible D gene is TRBD1 (6 bases). With 4 bases removed from V and 8 bases from J, the gap between germline ends came to 18 bases. CDR3 size: 14 residues. Germline-derived CDR1 and CDR2 are SGHKS and YYEKEE (reference sequence). The CDR3 DNA reads as TGTGCCAGCAGCCGAAAGGGGGAGACAATGGGCTACACCTTC. This encodes CASSRKGETMGYTF.

The chain has TRBV27 and TRBJ1-5; TRBD1 matches at 7 bases. The CDR3 loop spans 16 amino acids. Germline loops: CDR1 MNHEY, CDR2 SMNVEV (reference sequence). The V and J ends lost 5 bases and 3 bases, in that order; junction bases with no gene match: 10. CDR3 loop: CASSPLGQSLNQPQHF. The CDR3 bases are TGTGCCAGCAGTCCCCTGGGACAGAGCCTCAATCAGCCCCAGCATTTT.

The chain recombines TRBV14 with TRBJ2-7, with a tentative D call TRBD2 (7 bases). Between the trimmed V and J ends, which lost 4 bases and 7 bases, there was a span of 14 bases. CDR3 length equals 13 residues. The V gene's germline CDR1 is SGHDN and CDR2 FVKESK. The CDR3 sequence is CASSPAGAGEQYF. The CDR3 DNA follows: TGTGCCAGCAGCCCGGCGGGGGCAGGGGAGCAGTACTTC.

This clonotype was detected only a few times. This chain links TRBV25-1 with TRBJ2-1, with D tentatively TRBD2 (5 bases). In germline, CDR1 is MGHDK, CDR2 SYGVNS. V lost 3 bases and J 3 bases, leaving 12 bases between the germline ends. CDR3 length: 15 residues. The CDR3 spells CASSETISFYNEQFF. The CDR3 DNA sequence: TGTGCCAGCAGTGAGACTATATCCTTCTACAATGAGCAGTTCTTC.

The gene calls are TRBV28 and TRBJ2-7, with 9 positions matching TRBD2. The CDR3 is 15 residues long. The junction had 7 bases not matched to a gene; V was cut back by 2 bases and J by 5 bases. Germline assignment: CDR1 MDHEN and CDR2 SYDVKM. As DNA, the CDR3 is TGTGCCAGCAGTTTAATGTTAGCGGGAGTACACGAGCAGTACTTC. Translated, it gives CASSLMLAGVHEQYF. The variable domain in full, with the rest retrieved from reference TRBV28 and TRBJ2-7, is DVKVTQSSRYLVKRTGEKVFLECVQDMDHENMFWYRQDPGLGLRLIYFSYDVKMKEKGDIPEGYSVSREKKERFSLILESASTNQTSMYLCASSLMLAGVHEQYFGPGTRLTVT.